Each of the 30 T cell receptor beta chains below was sequenced from the same sample in a study of T cell responses to AZD1222 COVID-19 vaccine. The protocol was immunoSEQ multiplex PCR, while the TCRdb copy is restricted to in-frame clones and leaves out a portion. The data contain over 80,000 clones, roughly 90% of them singletons. The sample in question was peripheral blood, obtained 28 days after the second AZD1222 dose. These receptors were collected from an adult who received the AZD1222 COVID-19 vaccine.

The V and J genes are TRBV19 and TRBJ2-1; D may be TRBD2 (6 bases). V dropped 6 bases and J dropped 4 bases, with 19 bases sitting between them. The V gene's germline CDR1 is LNHDA and CDR2 SQIVND (reference sequence). CDR3 length: 16 residues. CDR3 in amino acids: CASSTPAAGSYNEQFF. As DNA, the CDR3 is TGTGCCAGTAGCACCCCGGCGGCGGGGTCTTACAATGAGCAGTTCTTC.

This clone was counted between two and nine times. The J gene is TRBJ1-2, the V gene TRBV4-1; D is perhaps TRBD1 (5 bases). The V gene lost 3 bases and the J gene lost 7 bases, with 18 bases spanning the gap. This CDR3 is 15 amino acids long. Germline values: CDR1 MGHRA, CDR2 YSYEKL. The CDR3 bases are TGCGCCAGCAGCCATCAAGGGGTTTCAGGAGGTGGCTACACCTTC. It specifies CASSHQGVSGGGYTF.

J is TRBJ2-1 and V is TRBV19; 10 nucleotides agree with TRBD1. This CDR3 spans 15 amino acids. CDR1 LNHDA and CDR2 SQIVND come from the germline V gene (reference sequence). Germline trimming cut 5 bases from V and 2 bases from J; bases unmatched to any gene: 3. CDR3 amino acids: CASSRQGATYNEQFF. CDR3 nucleotide sequence: TGTGCCAGTAGTCGACAGGGGGCCACCTACAATGAGCAGTTCTTC.

V usage is TRBV28 and J usage is TRBJ1-1; D is ambiguous. The V gene's germline CDR1 is MDHEN and CDR2 SYDVKM. The CDR3 length is 15 residues. Trimming stripped 3 bases from V and 1 base from J, with 12 bases between. The CDR3 spells CASSFTGTENTEAFF. The CDR3 bases are TGTGCCAGCAGTTTTACCGGAACGGAGAACACTGAAGCTTTCTTT. The variable domain in full, completed from reference TRBV28 and TRBJ1-1, reads DVKVTQSSRYLVKRTGEKVFLECVQDMDHENMFWYRQDPGLGLRLIYFSYDVKMKEKGDIPEGYSVSREKKERFSLILESASTNQTSMYLCASSFTGTENTEAFFGQGTRLTVV.

This CDR3 reads CASSRLAGRSDTQYF. CDR3 DNA sequence: TGTGCCAGCAGCAGACTAGCGGGACGATCAGATACGCAGTATTTT. This chain joins TRBV6-1 and TRBJ2-3; TRBD2 matches 11 bases. From germline, CDR1 is MNHNS and CDR2 SASEGT. Unmatched junction bases numbered 6, after V lost 6 bases and J lost 4 bases. This CDR3 has 15 amino acids.

The CDR3 nucleotides read TGTGCCAGTAGTCCCTGGGCGTCGGAACTGTTTTTT. Residues: CASSPWASELFF. This chain links TRBV19 with TRBJ1-4, with D unresolved. Per germline, CDR1 LNHDA and CDR2 SQIVND (reference sequence). This CDR3 spans 12 amino acids. V lost 5 bases, J lost 12 bases, and 13 bases lay in between.

J is TRBJ1-1 and V is TRBV5-1, with 8 bases matching TRBD1. Trimming cost V 0 bases and J 5 bases; bases outside gene matches: 6. Per germline, CDR1 SGHRS and CDR2 YFSETQ. This CDR3 is 15 amino acids long. The CDR3, as DNA: TGCGCCAGCAGCTTGGGGGGCAGGGGGCGTACTGAAGCTTTCTTT. Amino acid sequence: CASSLGGRGRTEAFF.

The chain links TRBV5-4 to TRBJ2-3; D perhaps matches TRBD2 (5 bases). This CDR3 region has 13 residues. The V and J ends lost 7 bases and 1 base respectively, with 10 bases between them. Germline lookup yields CDR1 SGHNT and CDR2 YYREEE (reference sequence). Written as DNA, the CDR3 is TGTGCCAGCCGAGCGGAGGGCACAGATACGCAGTATTTT. It codes for CASRAEGTDTQYF.

The genes are TRBV5-1 and TRBJ2-1, with 7 bases matching TRBD2. The germline V gene has CDR1 SGHRS and CDR2 YFSETQ. J gave up 2 bases and V 0 bases, and 2 bases lay outside the gene matches. The CDR3 runs to 15 residues. DNA for the CDR3: TGCGCCAGCAGCTTGGGGACTAGTCCCTACAATGAGCAGTTCTTC. Its protein is CASSLGTSPYNEQFF.

V and J are TRBV19 and TRBJ2-2; D uncertain. This CDR3 spans 12 amino acids. The germline V and J ends were trimmed by 3 bases and 7 bases, with 6 bases remaining between them. In germline, CDR1 is LNHDA, CDR2 SQIVND (reference sequence). DNA of the CDR3: TGTGCCAGTAGTATCTGGGACGGGGAGCTGTTTTTT. Protein product: CASSIWDGELFF.

The V call is TRBV28, the J call TRBJ2-5, with D perhaps TRBD1 (6 bases). Trimming removed 3 bases at V and 2 bases at J, with 10 bases between. This CDR3 spans 14 amino acids. CDR1 MDHEN and CDR2 SYDVKM come from the germline V gene. CDR3 protein: CASSFDTGQETQYF. The CDR3 DNA follows: TGTGCCAGCAGTTTCGATACAGGGCAAGAGACCCAGTACTTC.

The chain carries TRBV4-1 and TRBJ2-1; 7 bases map to TRBD2. The CDR3 has 16 residues. Trimming at V came to 3 bases and at J to 5 bases, leaving 10 bases not matched to a gene. Germline CDR1 is MGHRA and CDR2 is YSYEKL. The CDR3 coding sequence is TGCGCCAGCAGCCAGGCAGGGTACAGCGGGAACAATGAGCAGTTCTTC. Encoded protein: CASSQAGYSGNNEQFF.

This clone was counted a single time. This chain uses TRBV7-9 with TRBJ2-5; tentatively, D is TRBD2 (6 bases). The germline CDR1 and CDR2 sequences are SEHNR and FQNEAQ (reference sequence). Trimming shortened V by 0 bases and J by 5 bases, and 16 bases separated the two germline ends. The CDR3 is made up of 16 amino acids. CDR3 in amino acids: CASSLAGLRRGETQYF. The DNA for the CDR3 is TGTGCCAGCAGCTTAGCGGGACTCCGAAGGGGTGAGACCCAGTACTTC.

This rearrangement joins TRBV18 to TRBJ2-3; tentatively, D is TRBD1 (5 bases). Trimming left V 2 bases short and J 3 bases short, with 9 bases between. The CDR3 runs to 14 residues. Germline CDR1 and CDR2: KGHSH and LQKENI. This CDR3 reads CASSPASGTDTQYF. The DNA for the CDR3 is TGTGCCAGCTCACCAGCATCAGGGACAGATACGCAGTATTTT. Using reference TRBV18 and TRBJ2-3 for the parts outside the CDR3, the full variable domain is NAGVMQNPRHLVRRRGQEARLRCSPMKGHSHVYWYRQLPEEGLKFMVYLQKENIIDESGMPKERFSAEFPKEGPSILRIQQVVRGDSAAYFCASSPASGTDTQYFGPGTRLTVL.

The gene calls are TRBV7-2 and TRBJ2-7, with 7 bases aligning to TRBD2. Trimming removed 3 bases from V and 2 bases from J; junction bases left unmatched: 7. The CDR3 consists of 15 residues. Germline values: CDR1 SGHTA, CDR2 FQGNSA. Here the CDR3 DNA reads TGTGCCAGCAGCTTCCTCCCGGGGAGGGCCTACGAGCAGTACTTC. Amino acid sequence: CASSFLPGRAYEQYF.

Written as DNA, the CDR3 is TGTGCCAGCAGCGAATTAGCGGGGGGCACAGATACGCAGTATTTT. Amino acid sequence: CASSELAGGTDTQYF. V gene TRBV7-9 combines with J gene TRBJ2-3; 9 bases map to TRBD2. Germline V gene sequence: CDR1 SEHNR, CDR2 FQNEAQ (reference sequence). This CDR3 spans 15 amino acids. The ends lost 5 bases at V and 1 base at J; junction bases unmatched: 4. The variable domain in full, with the rest retrieved from reference TRBV7-9 and TRBJ2-3, is DTGVSQNPRHKITKRGQNVTFRCDPISEHNRLYWYRQTLGQGPEFLTYFQNEAQLEKSRLLSDRFSAERPKGSFSTLEIQRTEQGDSAMYLCASSELAGGTDTQYFGPGTRLTVL.

The V and J genes are TRBV5-1 and TRBJ1-2; D might be TRBD1 (6 bases). Germline V gives CDR1 SGHRS, CDR2 YFSETQ. V was trimmed by 4 bases and J by 8 bases, leaving 15 bases between them. The CDR3 length is 13 residues. The CDR3 loop is CASSVGGAGGYTF. The CDR3 region has the DNA TGCGCCAGCAGCGTCGGGGGGGCTGGCGGCTACACCTTC.

The genes are TRBV5-6 and TRBJ2-1; D call uncertain. Germline CDR1 SGHDT, CDR2 YYEEEE. This CDR3 has 13 residues. V was clipped by 2 bases and J by 10 bases, with 13 bases between them. Here the CDR3 reads CASSFALLGEQFF. CDR3 coding DNA: TGTGCCAGCAGCTTCGCCCTTCTGGGGGAGCAGTTCTTC.

V and J are TRBV19 and TRBJ2-7; TRBD1 or TRBD2 may be the D gene (5 bases each). Germline loops: CDR1 LNHDA, CDR2 SQIVND (reference sequence). The V end lost 11 bases, the J end lost 6 bases, and 8 bases lay between the germline ends. The CDR3 extends over 9 amino acids. The CDR3 here is CAGTGEQYF. The CDR3 DNA reads TGTGCCGGGACGGGCGAGCAGTACTTC.

V is TRBV28 and J is TRBJ1-4, with a weak D call TRBD1 (6 bases). V lost 6 bases and J 6 bases, leaving 17 bases between the germline ends. Per the germline V gene, CDR1 is MDHEN and CDR2 is SYDVKM. The length of the CDR3 is 15 residues. CDR3 amino acids: CASSPPGRGDEKLFF. The CDR3, as DNA: TGTGCCAGCAGCCCACCCGGCAGGGGCGATGAAAAACTGTTTTTT.

The chain's CDR3 is CAWSAKTPEKGFEAFF. The CDR3 nucleotides are TGTGCCTGGAGTGCGAAAACCCCGGAGAAGGGTTTTGAAGCTTTCTTT. The chain couples TRBV30 to TRBJ1-1; D not certain. Germline V lookup: CDR1 GTSNPN, CDR2 SVGIG (reference sequence). Trimming pared 1 base from V and 7 bases from J, leaving 22 bases between. CDR3 length equals 16 residues.

The chain carries TRBV13 and TRBJ1-5; D ambiguous. Germline V lookup: CDR1 PRHDT, CDR2 FYEKMQ (reference sequence). The V end was cut by 5 bases, the J end by 0 bases, with 29 bases between. CDR3 size: 21 residues. This CDR3 is CASSRTGRGRFHSSSNQPQHF. CDR3 coding DNA: TGTGCCAGCAGCCGGACGGGGAGAGGAAGATTCCATTCCTCTAGCAATCAGCCCCAGCATTTT.

The gene calls are TRBV2 and TRBJ1-1, with D maybe TRBD1 (5 bases). CDR1 is SNHLY and CDR2 is FYNNEI in the germline V gene. V dropped 7 bases and J dropped 1 base, with 13 bases sitting between them. CDR3 length equals 14 residues. Here the CDR3 DNA reads TGTGCCAGCAACCCGGGACGGGGGAACACTGAAGCTTTCTTT. It is translated as CASNPGRGNTEAFF.

J is TRBJ2-5 and V is TRBV6-6, with no clear D. The germline CDR1 and CDR2 sequences are MNHNY and SVGAGI (reference sequence). Deletions cut 2 bases from V and 3 bases from J, with 7 bases between. CDR3 length equals 13 residues. CDR3 sequence: CASSYPPKETQYF. The DNA of the CDR3 is TGTGCCAGCAGTTACCCACCTAAAGAGACCCAGTACTTC.

The genes are TRBV2 and TRBJ2-1; D is tentatively TRBD1 or TRBD2 (6 bases each). Germline V gene sequence: CDR1 SNHLY, CDR2 FYNNEI. V gave up 6 bases and J gave up 5 bases, with 20 bases separating them. This CDR3 is built from 16 residues. CDR3 in amino acids: CASSPLGGGNDNEQFF. The CDR3 DNA reads TGTGCCAGCAGCCCCCTGGGGGGCGGGAACGACAATGAGCAGTTCTTC.

The V gene is TRBV9, the J gene TRBJ1-1, with D possibly matching TRBD1 (5 bases). V lost 3 bases and J 5 bases, leaving 23 bases between the germline ends. Per the germline V gene, CDR1 is SGDLS and CDR2 is YYNGEE. CDR3 length: 17 amino acids. The CDR3 loop is CASSGRSMRGRGTEAFF. CDR3 bases: TGTGCCAGCAGCGGTCGTAGTATGAGAGGACGGGGGACTGAAGCTTTCTTT. Full variable domain (remainder filled in from reference TRBV9 and TRBJ1-1): DSGVTQTPKHLITATGQRVTLRCSPRSGDLSVYWYQQSLDQGLQFLIQYYNGEERAKGNILERFSAQQFPDLHSELNLSSLELGDSALYFCASSGRSMRGRGTEAFFGQGTRLTVV.

The J gene is TRBJ1-5, the V gene TRBV28; D remains unclear. Germline CDR1 and CDR2: MDHEN and SYDVKM. V lost 3 bases and J 2 bases, leaving 8 bases between the germline ends. This CDR3 is 14 amino acids long. The CDR3 sequence is CASSFSQGNQPQHF. The CDR3 DNA is TGTGCCAGCAGTTTTAGTCAGGGCAATCAGCCCCAGCATTTT.

The V call is TRBV29-1, the J call TRBJ2-2; D is undetermined. V dropped 2 bases and J dropped 3 bases, with 7 bases sitting between them. Germline lookup yields CDR1 SQVTM and CDR2 ANQGSEA. This CDR3 spans 13 amino acids. CDR3 DNA: TGCAGCGTTGAAAGAGTGGACACCGGGGAGCTGTTTTTT. It yields the protein CSVERVDTGELFF.

The J gene is TRBJ1-2, the V gene TRBV20-1; D might be TRBD1 (5 bases). From germline, CDR1 is DFQATT and CDR2 SNEGSKA (reference sequence). The V end lost 4 bases, the J end lost 5 bases, and 5 bases lay between the germline ends. The CDR3 totals 10 residues. This CDR3 is CSAKGYGYTF. Written as DNA, the CDR3 is TGCAGTGCTAAGGGGTATGGCTACACCTTC.

DNA for the CDR3: TGCGCCAGCAGCTTACCGGGACTAGCAGGTCGGAAGCAGTACTTC. This translates into CASSLPGLAGRKQYF. The chain couples TRBV5-1 to TRBJ2-7, with 9 bases aligning to TRBD2. The CDR3 sequence is 15 residues long. The J segment lost 8 bases and the V segment lost 2 bases, leaving 11 bases of the junction unmatched. Germline CDR1 reads SGHRS; CDR2 reads YFSETQ.